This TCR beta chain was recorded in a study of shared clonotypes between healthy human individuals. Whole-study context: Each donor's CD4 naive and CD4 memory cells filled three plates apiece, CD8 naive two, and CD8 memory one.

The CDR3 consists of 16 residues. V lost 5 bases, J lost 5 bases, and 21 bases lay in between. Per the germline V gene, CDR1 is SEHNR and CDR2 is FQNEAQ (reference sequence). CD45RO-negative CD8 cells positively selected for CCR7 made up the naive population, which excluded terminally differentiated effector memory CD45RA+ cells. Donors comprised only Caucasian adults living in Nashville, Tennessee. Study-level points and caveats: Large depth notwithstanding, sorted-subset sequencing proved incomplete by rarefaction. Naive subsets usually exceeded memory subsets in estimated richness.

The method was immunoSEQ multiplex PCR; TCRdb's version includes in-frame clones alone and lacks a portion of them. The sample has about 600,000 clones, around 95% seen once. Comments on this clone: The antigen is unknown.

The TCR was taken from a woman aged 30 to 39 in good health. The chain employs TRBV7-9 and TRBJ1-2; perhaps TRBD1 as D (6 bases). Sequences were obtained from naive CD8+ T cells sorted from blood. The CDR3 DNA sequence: TGTGCCAGCAGCCTCTCCCACCAGGGGAATAGGTATGGCTACACCTTC. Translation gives CASSLSHQGNRYGYTF.